At least ten counts were recorded for the clone carrying this T cell receptor (beta chain). Its target is not known. Germline CDR1 is SGHTA and CDR2 is FQGNSA. This CDR3 region has 16 residues. Trimming took 7 bases from V and 5 from J, leaving 23 bases between them. The data belong to a study of regulatory T cells in long-lasting Graves disease. This sample's time point: persistent/refractory GD, antithyroid drugs over 5 years with positive TRAb. TCR sequences were obtained from RNA taken from PBMCs. The study's findings and limits: Persistent disease exhibited a predilection for TRBV28, TRBJ1-2 and TRBJ2-5. In persistent patients, shared public clonotypes (roughly 3,000) outnumbered those in new patients (approximately 940).

Libraries of TCR beta came from iRepertoire HTBI primers plus Arm-PCR of CDR3 regions. TCRdb reprocessed the multiplex PCR reads via MiXCR and lists one record per CDR3 protein. Among roughly 300,000 distinct CDR3 sequences, around a fifth were seen once, and the ten largest hold 25% to 35%. The TCR sequence derives from a female donor with Graves disease. The material was peripheral blood mononuclear cells (PBMCs), obtained when the disease was refractory, from a patient treated with antithyroid drugs. V and J are TRBV7-2 and TRBJ2-5, with a weak D call TRBD2 (5 bases). Here the CDR3 DNA reads TGTGCCAGCACCCCCGGGGTGGTGGCGTGGGAGGAGACCCAGTACTTC. This codes for CASTPGVVAWEETQYF.